A single TCR beta chain is shown here with its context. Its antigen is undetermined. TCRB transcripts that were expressed got sequenced, as all of the isolated RNA had been reverse transcribed. Repertoires were generated with immunoSEQ multiplex PCR, while TCRdb's copy carries only in-frame clones and drops some. The sample lists about 120,000 clones; about 18% were seen once. CDR1 is LGHNA, CDR2 YNFKEQ, per germline. The CDR3 is 18 residues long. Trimming pared 3 bases from V and 4 bases from J, leaving 24 bases between. These data are taken from a study of beta chain features in type 1 diabetes. Study-wide points: The study found fewer insertions and more deletions at VDJ junctions in type 1 diabetes patients. All four CD4+ subsets from Type 1 diabetes patients carried moderately but significantly shorter TCRB CDR3s.

The receptor was isolated from a man between 18 and 35 years old with type 1 diabetes. The sequencing input was central memory CD4+ T cells from blood. The gene calls are TRBV4-2 and TRBJ1-2; D unresolved. This chain's CDR3 is CASSQERQTGTGAYGYTF. The CDR3 DNA sequence: TGTGCCAGCAGCCAGGAACGCCAAACGGGCACGGGTGCCTATGGCTACACCTTC.